What follows is one TCR beta chain and its context. The data derive from a study of Ad26.COV2.S vaccination and SARS-CoV-2 variants. At the level of the study: The donor was enrolled in the Ad26.COV2.S arm of the COV1001 trial. Ad26.COV2.S was injected intramuscularly once or twice, 56 days apart.

With V trimmed by 5 bases and J by 13 bases, 20 bases remained unmatched. The CDR3 has 16 residues. Germline-derived CDR1 and CDR2 are SNHLY and FYNNEI. Assay: immunoSEQ multiplex PCR; the TCRdb copy retains only in-frame clones and omits some. The sample lists roughly 420,000 clones; around 89% were seen once. Indicated treatment: about 20 received Ad26.COV2.S at low or high dose, single or two shots; five or six received placebo; per-sample allocation not given. Specimens were obtained on day 63 following the first vaccine or placebo injection. A Boston donor was an adult aged 18-55 years. The vaccine delivered Wuhan-strain SARS-CoV-2 spike through an Ad26 vector.

The source is a person aged 18-65 years who received the Ad26.COV2.S COVID-19 vaccine or a placebo. This chain joins TRBV2 and TRBJ2-1; 7 bases fit TRBD1. The sequences come from peripheral blood, collected in a trial of Ad26.COV2.S vaccine versus placebo. CDR3 in amino acids: CASSFGKSTQGVKQFF. The CDR3 DNA reads TGTGCCAGCAGTTTCGGTAAATCAACTCAGGGGGTCAAACAGTTCTTC. Filled out from reference TRBV2 and TRBJ2-1, the complete variable domain reads EPEVTQTPSHQVTQMGQEVILRCVPISNHLYFYWYRQILGQKVEFLVSFYNNEISEKSEIFDDQFSVERPDGSNFTLKIRSTKLEDSAMYFCASSFGKSTQGVKQFFGPGTRLTVL.